These 9 T cell receptor beta chains originate from one sample sequenced in a study of T-cell reconstitution after alpha-beta-depleted transplantation in children. Researchers prepared the TCRbeta library using unique molecular identifiers, the study reports. TCRdb called the PCR reads again in MiXCR, with one record for every CDR3 protein. The sample holds about 980,000 distinct CDR3 sequences; roughly 29% are singletons and the top ten take more than 25%. The sample here was PBMCs, mostly from graft donor cells, taken 360 days after TCRalphabeta/CD19-depleted stem cell transplant. The receptors were gathered from a boy under two years old who had a stem cell transplant for SCID, so the T cells may come from the graft donor.

This clonotype was seen a few times. The rearrangement uses TRBV6-1 and TRBJ2-1; weak D call: TRBD2 (7 bases). The V end was cut by 10 bases, the J end by 5 bases, with 18 bases between. Germline lookup yields CDR1 MNHNS and CDR2 SASEGT. This CDR3 contains 14 residues. The CDR3 is CATQTGGLNNEQFF. As DNA, the CDR3 is TGTGCCACTCAGACGGGGGGCCTAAACAATGAGCAGTTCTTC.

The chain joins TRBV11-2 to TRBJ2-5, with TRBD2 as a possible D gene (6 bases). Germline values: CDR1 SGHAT, CDR2 FQNNGV. The V and J ends lost 4 bases and 5 bases respectively, with 20 bases between them. The CDR3 sequence is 16 residues long. The CDR3 loop is CASSSTSSGPWETQYF. The DNA of the CDR3 is TGTGCCAGCAGCTCAACCTCCAGCGGGCCTTGGGAGACCCAGTACTTC.

This clonotype turned up a few times. V and J are TRBV10-3 and TRBJ2-7, with D perhaps matching TRBD2 (5 bases). Trimming stripped 0 bases from V and 2 bases from J, with 8 bases between. From germline, CDR1 is ENHRY and CDR2 SYGVKD. The CDR3 is 14 residues long. CDR3 sequence (DNA): TGTGCCATCAGTGAGTCTACTAGACCCTACGAGCAGTACTTC. It translates to CAISESTRPYEQYF.

This clonotype turned up a few times. V and J are TRBV18 and TRBJ1-1; D may be TRBD1 (5 bases). This CDR3 region has 18 residues. Trimming cost V 4 bases and J 0 bases, with 21 bases left between them. The V gene's germline CDR1 is KGHSH and CDR2 LQKENI. The CDR3 region is CASSRIRQTPVMNTEAFF. CDR3 DNA sequence: TGTGCCAGCTCACGAATCCGACAGACCCCAGTAATGAACACTGAAGCTTTCTTT.

This clonotype has ten or more counts. This chain connects TRBV15 to TRBJ2-5; possibly TRBD2 for D (5 bases). CDR3 length: 13 amino acids. CDR1 and CDR2 (germline): LNHNV, YYDKDF (reference sequence). V was trimmed by 0 bases and J by 6 bases, leaving 8 bases between them. The CDR3 nucleotides are TGTGCCACCAGCAGAGATCCGGGGAAGACCCAGTACTTC. Protein sequence: CATSRDPGKTQYF.

The sample holds a few counts of this clonotype. The rearrangement uses TRBV28 and TRBJ2-6; no clear D gene. The CDR3 has 16 amino acids. CDR1 is MDHEN, CDR2 SYDVKM, per germline. Trimming removed 3 bases at V and 0 bases at J, with 9 bases between. The CDR3, as DNA: TGTGCCAGCAGTTTTTCCCCAGGCTCTGGGGCCAACGTCCTGACTTTC. It specifies CASSFSPGSGANVLTF.

This clonotype has a count of ten or more. The chain carries TRBV7-7 and TRBJ2-3; 7 positions agree with TRBD2. Germline V lookup: CDR1 SSHAT, CDR2 FNYEAQ (reference sequence). The CDR3 sequence is 15 residues long. V gave up 5 bases and J gave up 0 bases; unmatched junction bases: 5. The CDR3 region has the DNA TGTGCCAGCAGCCGCTGGGGGGGGAGCACAGATACGCAGTATTTT. Translating it yields CASSRWGGSTDTQYF.

This clonotype occurred a few times. CDR3: CAWSVRVSSYEQYF. The CDR3 coding sequence is TGTGCCTGGAGTGTACGAGTAAGCTCCTACGAGCAGTACTTC. This rearrangement joins TRBV30 to TRBJ2-7; no definite D call. Trimming cost V 0 bases and J 0 bases, with 9 bases left between them. Looked up from germline, CDR1 is GTSNPN and CDR2 is SVGIG (reference sequence). The CDR3 length is 14 residues.

With respect to this clonotype: A junction boundary mismatches the germline segment, possibly from a read error. J is TRBJ1-2 and V is TRBV27; 10 bases agree with TRBD1. The germline gives CDR1 MNHEY, CDR2 SMNVEV (reference sequence). The CDR3 is made up of 17 amino acids. The CDR3 DNA sequence: TGCACCAGCAGTGTCCGACAGGGGGCGAGGTGGGATTATGGCTACACCTTC. It translates to CTSSVRQGARWDYGYTF.